This T cell receptor (beta chain) was profiled in a study of cytomegalovirus exposure and HLA in healthy donors. 60 Vbeta and 13 Jbeta primers were used in PCR. Sequencing was performed with immunoSEQ multiplex PCR; in TCRdb, only in-frame clones are kept and a portion is missing. Among approximately 79,000 clones listed, around 78% were seen once. What was sequenced was PBMCs. This TCR was recovered from a male donor in good health and CMV-seropositive.

In DNA, the CDR3 is TGTGCCAGCAGCCCGCGACAAAGCCGTCAGCCCCAGCATTTT. Protein product: CASSPRQSRQPQHF. The gene calls are TRBV5-5 and TRBJ1-5; D gene uncertain. The CDR3 is 14 residues long. Trimming took 4 bases from V and 6 from J, leaving 14 bases between them. Germline V CDR1 and CDR2: SGHKS, YYEKEE (reference sequence).